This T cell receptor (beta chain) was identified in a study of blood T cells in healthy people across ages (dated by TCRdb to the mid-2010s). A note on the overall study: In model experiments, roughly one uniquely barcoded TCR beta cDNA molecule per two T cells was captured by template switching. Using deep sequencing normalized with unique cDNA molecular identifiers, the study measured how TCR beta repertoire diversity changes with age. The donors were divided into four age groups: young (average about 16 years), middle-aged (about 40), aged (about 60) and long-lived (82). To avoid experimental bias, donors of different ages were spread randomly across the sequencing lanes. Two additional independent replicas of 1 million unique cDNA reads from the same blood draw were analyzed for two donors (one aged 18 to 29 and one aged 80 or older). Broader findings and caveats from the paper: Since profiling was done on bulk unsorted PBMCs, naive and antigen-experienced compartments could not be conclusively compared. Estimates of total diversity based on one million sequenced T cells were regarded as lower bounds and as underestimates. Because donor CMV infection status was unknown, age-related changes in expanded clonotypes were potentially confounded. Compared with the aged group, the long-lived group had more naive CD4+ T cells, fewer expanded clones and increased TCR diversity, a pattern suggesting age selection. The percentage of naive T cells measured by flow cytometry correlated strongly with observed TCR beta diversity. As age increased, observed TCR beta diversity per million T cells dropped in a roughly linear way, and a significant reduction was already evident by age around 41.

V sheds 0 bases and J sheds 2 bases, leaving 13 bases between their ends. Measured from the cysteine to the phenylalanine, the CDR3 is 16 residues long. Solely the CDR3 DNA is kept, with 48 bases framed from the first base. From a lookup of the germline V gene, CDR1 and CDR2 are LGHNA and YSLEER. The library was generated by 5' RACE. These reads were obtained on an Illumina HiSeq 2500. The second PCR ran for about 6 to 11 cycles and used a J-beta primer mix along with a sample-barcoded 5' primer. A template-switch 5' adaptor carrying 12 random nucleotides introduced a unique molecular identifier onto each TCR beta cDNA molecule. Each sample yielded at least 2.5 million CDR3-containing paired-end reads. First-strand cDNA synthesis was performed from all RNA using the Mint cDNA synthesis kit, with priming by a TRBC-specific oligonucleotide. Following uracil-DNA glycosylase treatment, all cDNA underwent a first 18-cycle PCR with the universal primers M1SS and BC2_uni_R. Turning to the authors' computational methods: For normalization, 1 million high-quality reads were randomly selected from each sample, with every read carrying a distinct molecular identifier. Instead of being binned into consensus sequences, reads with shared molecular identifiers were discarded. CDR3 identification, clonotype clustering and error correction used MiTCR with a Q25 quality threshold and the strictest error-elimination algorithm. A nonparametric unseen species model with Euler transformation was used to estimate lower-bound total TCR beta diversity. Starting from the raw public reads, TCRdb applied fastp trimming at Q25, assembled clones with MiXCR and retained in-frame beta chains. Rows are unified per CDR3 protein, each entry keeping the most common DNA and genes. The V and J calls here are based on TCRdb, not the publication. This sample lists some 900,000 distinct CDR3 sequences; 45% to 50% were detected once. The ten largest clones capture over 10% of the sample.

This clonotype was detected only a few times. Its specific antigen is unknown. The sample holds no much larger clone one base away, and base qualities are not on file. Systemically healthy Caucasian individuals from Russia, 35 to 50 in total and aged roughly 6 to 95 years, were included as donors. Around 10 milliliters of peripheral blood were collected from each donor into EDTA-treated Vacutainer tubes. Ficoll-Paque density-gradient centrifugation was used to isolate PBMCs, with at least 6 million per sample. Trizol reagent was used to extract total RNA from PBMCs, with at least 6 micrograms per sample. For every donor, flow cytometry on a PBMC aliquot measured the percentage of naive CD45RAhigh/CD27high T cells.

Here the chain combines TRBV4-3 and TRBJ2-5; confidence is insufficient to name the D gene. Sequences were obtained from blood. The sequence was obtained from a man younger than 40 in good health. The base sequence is TGCGCCAGCAGCCAAGAGGTGGGGTTCACTCAAGAGACCCAGTACTTC. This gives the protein CASSQEVGFTQETQYF.